This T cell receptor beta chain appears in the sequencing data of a study of a mutant IDH1 vaccine in newly diagnosed glioma. As for time point: week 11, during vaccination. Vaccine doses each comprised 300 ug of mutant IDH1 20-mer peptide, with topical imiquimod. Remarks on this clone: The target antigen is unknown.

The method was immunoSEQ multiplex PCR; TCRdb's version includes in-frame clones alone and lacks a portion of them. The sample lists fewer than 70,000 clones; approximately 80% were seen once. The CDR3 is 15 residues long. V was cut by 4 bases and J by 5 bases, with 16 bases left in between. Germline CDR1 SNHLY, CDR2 FYNNEI. Here the sequenced sample was PBMCs, taken from a glioma patient whose treatment included an IDH1 peptide vaccine. The source is a man aged 25 to 45 with glioma. The rearrangement links TRBV2 to TRBJ2-3; D gene uncertain. CDR3 residues: CASSGDTAFVDTQYF. Written as DNA, the CDR3 is TGTGCCAGCAGTGGGGATACTGCCTTCGTAGATACGCAGTATTTT.